This T cell receptor beta chain was obtained from a study of spatial heterogeneity in lung cancer. V dropped 7 bases and J dropped 2 bases, with 20 bases sitting between them. The CDR3 extends over 15 amino acids. The germline V gene encodes CDR1 SQVTM and CDR2 ANQGSEA. This clonotype was counted only a few times. The time point is: sample taken at primary tumor resection. Unsorted whole RNA samples from tumor, nontumor lung or frozen PBMC were sequenced. Unique molecular identifiers tagged every individual TCR cDNA molecule. MiXCR was run by TCRdb on the 5' RACE reads, yielding one entry per CDR3 protein. This table holds under 100,000 distinct CDR3 sequences, approximately 8.6% found once.

The chain is built from TRBV29-1 and TRBJ1-1, with a weak D call TRBD1 (5 bases). Sequenced material: PBMCs, taken at surgery. The TCR sequence derives from a male donor with early-stage non-small cell lung cancer. CDR3 nucleotides: TGCAGCGGCACGGGGGAGGGAGGAAAAAACACTGAAGCTTTCTTT. It encodes CSGTGEGGKNTEAFF.